A single sample gave rise to the 21 T cell receptor beta chains below, sequenced in a study of naive and memory T cell subsets. Both TRBC1 and TRBC2 were covered by a beta constant-region primer of two equimolar oligonucleotides. Ligated cDNA was amplified by four rounds of PCR with nested alpha and beta constant-region primers and SP2. A single record per CDR3 protein comes from TCRdb applying MiXCR to the UMI-ligation and nested PCR reads. The sample has over 100,000 distinct CDR3 sequences, 14% seen once. Study-level results: Naive repertoires, especially CD8, held a few larger clonotypes, possibly memory cells re-expressing CD45RA.

The antigens of these receptors remain unknown. What was sequenced was naive CD8+ T cells from blood. These TCRs come from a human donor in good health.

The chain joins TRBV13 to TRBJ2-3; D remains unclear. The V gene lost 0 bases and the J gene lost 5 bases, with 12 bases spanning the gap. This CDR3 has 15 residues. CDR1 and CDR2 from the germline V gene are PRHDT and FYEKMQ (reference sequence). CDR3 amino acids: CASSLGTGRRDTQYF. The CDR3 DNA reads as TGTGCCAGCAGCTTAGGGACGGGTCGGCGAGATACGCAGTATTTT.

This clonotype showed up just a few times. J is TRBJ2-6 and V is TRBV24-1, with no clear D. The germline V gene encodes CDR1 KGHDR and CDR2 SFDVKD. Trimming removed 4 bases at V and 3 bases at J, with 15 bases between. This CDR3 is 17 amino acids long. CDR3 protein: CATSDQDGSLGANVLTF. The CDR3 nucleotides read TGTGCCACCAGTGACCAGGACGGCTCCCTTGGGGCCAACGTCCTGACTTTC.

The V and J genes are TRBV21-1 and TRBJ2-4. TRBV21-1 is a pseudogene locus. CDR3 length: 17 amino acids. CDR3 residues: CASSIGPTLLAKNIQYF. The CDR3 coding sequence is TGTGCCAGCAGCATCGGACCGACCCTTCTAGCCAAAAACATTCAGTACTTC.

This clonotype came up a few times. The V call is TRBV7-7, the J call TRBJ1-1; 9 bases align to TRBD1. After removal of 4 bases from V and 8 bases from J, the junction contained 8 bases not matched to a gene. The CDR3 consists of 14 residues. Germline V gene data show CDR1 as SSHAT and CDR2 as FNYEAQ (reference sequence). The CDR3 DNA is TGTGCCAGCAGCTGGGGACAGGGTCGACTCGAAGCTTTCTTT. Protein product: CASSWGQGRLEAFF.

The rearrangement uses TRBV4-2 and TRBJ2-1, with a weak D call TRBD2 (6 bases). Trimming removed 0 bases from V and 6 bases from J, with 15 bases in between. The germline CDR1 and CDR2 sequences are LGHNA and YNFKEQ. CDR3 length: 16 residues. CDR3 region: CASSQDWPSAGNEQFF. CDR3 nucleotides: TGTGCCAGCAGCCAAGATTGGCCTAGCGCAGGCAATGAGCAGTTCTTC.

This clonotype occurred a few times. The chain couples TRBV19 to TRBJ1-1, with D uncertain. The length of the CDR3 is 16 residues. Germline V lookup: CDR1 LNHDA, CDR2 SQIVND (reference sequence). V was shortened by 6 bases and J by 4 bases, with 21 bases between the two germline ends. This chain's CDR3 is CASSPHRANMFTEAFF. The CDR3 nucleotides are TGTGCCAGTAGCCCGCACCGGGCTAACATGTTCACTGAAGCTTTCTTT.

The table lists this clonotype with many counts. The chain carries TRBV7-2 and TRBJ2-2; D is undetermined. Germline lookup yields CDR1 SGHTA and CDR2 FQGNSA. V was clipped by 11 bases and J by 2 bases, with 18 bases between them. This CDR3 has 15 amino acids. As DNA, the CDR3 is TGTGCCGGAGCTGAGGATTGGACCAACACCGGGGAGCTGTTTTTT. It is translated as CAGAEDWTNTGELFF.

In its sample, this clonotype was seen many times. The chain has TRBV12-3 or TRBV12-4 and TRBJ2-2; D perhaps matches TRBD2 (6 bases). The CDR3 runs to 12 residues. The V end was cut by 11 bases, the J end by 6 bases, with 13 bases between. The CDR3 coding sequence is TGTGCCGGAGGGCCGGGTTCCGGGGAGCTGTTTTTT. Protein: CAGGPGSGELFF.

This clonotype was seen repeatedly, ten times or more. V is TRBV10-3 and J is TRBJ1-5, with D possibly TRBD1 on 5 matching bases. V was trimmed by 3 bases and J by 6 bases, leaving 9 bases between them. CDR1 is ENHRY, CDR2 SYGVKD, per germline. CDR3 size: 13 residues. The CDR3: CAISDGGVQPQHF. In DNA form, the CDR3 reads TGTGCCATCAGTGATGGGGGGGTTCAGCCCCAGCATTTT.

This clonotype was seen a few times. V gene TRBV15 combines with J gene TRBJ2-1, with TRBD2 as a possible D gene (6 bases). Germline V gene lookup returns CDR1 LNHNV and CDR2 YYDKDF (reference sequence). This CDR3 comprises 13 residues. Trimming took off 5 bases at V and 13 bases at J, with 18 bases between the two ends. The CDR3 here is CATSSTSRRDQFF. Written as DNA, the CDR3 is TGTGCCACCAGCTCCACCTCGCGGAGGGACCAGTTCTTC.

CDR3 amino acids: CASSTRQGLNEKLFF. Written as DNA, the CDR3 is TGTGCCAGCAGCACTCGACAGGGGTTAAATGAAAAACTGTTTTTT. This sequence joins TRBV7-9 and TRBJ1-4; 8 nucleotides align to TRBD1. This CDR3 spans 15 amino acids. Germline CDR1 is SEHNR and CDR2 is FQNEAQ (reference sequence). The V and J ends lost 5 bases and 5 bases, in that order; junction bases with no gene match: 7.

This clonotype was observed at least ten times. The chain is built from TRBV28 and TRBJ2-7; unclear D gene. In germline, CDR1 is MDHEN, CDR2 SYDVKM. The CDR3 length is 13 residues. With 3 bases removed from V and 0 bases from J, the gap between germline ends came to 6 bases. CDR3 coding DNA: TGTGCCAGCAGTTTTAGGGTCTCCTACGAGCAGTACTTC. Protein product: CASSFRVSYEQYF.

This clonotype has a handful of counts. This rearrangement joins TRBV12-3 or TRBV12-4 to TRBJ1-1, with 8 bases fitting TRBD1. The CDR3 totals 13 residues. V trimming: 6 bases; J trimming: 7 bases; junction bases outside the gene matches: 7. The CDR3 nucleotides are TGTGCCAGCAGCTACCAGGGGGCCGGTGAAGCTTTCTTT. Protein: CASSYQGAGEAFF.

The rearrangement uses TRBV27 and TRBJ1-5; tentatively, D is TRBD1 (5 bases). The V end lost 6 bases, the J end lost 9 bases, and 15 bases lay between the germline ends. CDR1 and CDR2 (germline): MNHEY, SMNVEV (reference sequence). The length of the CDR3 is 13 residues. CDR3 in DNA: TGTGCCAGCAGCCTGGGGCAGGAAAGGCCCCAGCATTTT. It encodes CASSLGQERPQHF.

Ten or more counts support this clonotype. The rearrangement joins TRBV7-1 to TRBJ2-5; 11 bases match TRBD2. TRBV7-1 has ORF status, its function being uncertain. The CDR3 is made up of 15 amino acids. The junction had 1 base not matched to a gene; V was cut back by 3 bases and J by 1 base. DNA for the CDR3: TGTGCCAGCAGCTCCACTAGCGGGGGCCAAGAGACCCAGTACTTC. Translated, it gives CASSSTSGGQETQYF.

This clonotype was counted ten times or more. J is TRBJ1-1 and V is TRBV29-1; D gene ambiguous. This CDR3 has 16 residues. Germline values: CDR1 SQVTM, CDR2 ANQGSEA. V gave up 7 bases and J gave up 0 bases, with 21 bases separating them. Here the CDR3 DNA reads TGCAGCGGGGGAGGTGGGCTCACACCCATGAACACTGAAGCTTTCTTT. Encoded protein: CSGGGGLTPMNTEAFF.

Only a few counts were recorded for this clonotype. This sequence joins TRBV3-1 and TRBJ2-3, with TRBD1 as a possible D gene (5 bases). V shed 0 bases and J shed 2 bases, with 9 bases lying between them. Germline V gene sequence: CDR1 LGHDT, CDR2 YNNKEL (reference sequence). The CDR3 is made up of 15 amino acids. For the CDR3, the DNA is TGTGCCAGCAGCCAAGACAGGGATGTCACAGATACGCAGTATTTT. This codes for CASSQDRDVTDTQYF.

This clonotype was recorded many times. The chain links TRBV27 to TRBJ2-5, with D unclear. Between the trimmed V and J ends, which lost 2 bases and 4 bases, there was a span of 8 bases. The CDR3 runs 13 residues. CDR1 is MNHEY, CDR2 SMNVEV, per germline (reference sequence). The CDR3 here is CASSLGMTETQYF. The CDR3 DNA sequence: TGTGCCAGCAGTTTAGGGATGACAGAGACCCAGTACTTC.

This clonotype was counted only a few times. V gene TRBV20-1 combines with J gene TRBJ2-3; 7 bases fit TRBD2. CDR1 is DFQATT, CDR2 SNEGSKA, per germline (reference sequence). Losses at the gene ends were 6 bases for V and 2 bases for J; bases not matched to a gene: 20. The CDR3 contains 18 residues. The CDR3 DNA reads TGCAGTGCGCGGGGGTACCTAGCGGTGGATCGAAACACAGATACGCAGTATTTT. It specifies CSARGYLAVDRNTDTQYF.

This clonotype showed up just a few times. The genes are TRBV15 and TRBJ2-7; D is unclear. Germline V gene sequence: CDR1 LNHNV, CDR2 YYDKDF (reference sequence). The CDR3 totals 12 residues. V was clipped by 5 bases and J by 5 bases, with 10 bases between them. Written as DNA, the CDR3 is TGTGCCACCAGCGGGTTGGGTAACGAGCAGTACTTC. Encoded protein: CATSGLGNEQYF.

This sequence joins TRBV7-2 and TRBJ2-3, with D unresolved. The CDR3 totals 16 residues. Germline V gene data show CDR1 as SGHTA and CDR2 as FQGNSA. The V gene lost 5 bases and the J gene lost 1 base, with 16 bases spanning the gap. As DNA, the CDR3 is TGTGCCAGCAGCCCCTCATCCCCAGCCCGCACAGATACGCAGTATTTT. Its translation: CASSPSSPARTDTQYF.